This T cell receptor beta chain was identified in a study of T cell repertoires in cytomegalovirus infection. This clonotype was recorded many times. Its cognate antigen is unknown. One entry per CDR3 protein results from TCRdb running MiXCR on the reads. The sample contains under 850,000 distinct CDR3 sequences, around 35% of which appear only once. The V end lost 2 bases, the J end lost 0 bases, and 11 bases lay between the germline ends. In germline, CDR1 is SGHVT, CDR2 SQSDAQ. The CDR3 covers 16 residues. The chain uses TRBV7-4 and TRBJ1-5; no definite D call. This specimen consisted of cultured PBMCs, obtained from culture after CMV antigen stimulation. This clonotype was obtained from a human donor in good health (CMV status not recorded). Some clones in this sample may be carry-over from other donors' samples. The CDR3 DNA reads as TGTGCCAGCAGCTTAATACGGCAGCCTAGCAATCAGCCCCAGCATTTT. Its translation: CASSLIRQPSNQPQHF.